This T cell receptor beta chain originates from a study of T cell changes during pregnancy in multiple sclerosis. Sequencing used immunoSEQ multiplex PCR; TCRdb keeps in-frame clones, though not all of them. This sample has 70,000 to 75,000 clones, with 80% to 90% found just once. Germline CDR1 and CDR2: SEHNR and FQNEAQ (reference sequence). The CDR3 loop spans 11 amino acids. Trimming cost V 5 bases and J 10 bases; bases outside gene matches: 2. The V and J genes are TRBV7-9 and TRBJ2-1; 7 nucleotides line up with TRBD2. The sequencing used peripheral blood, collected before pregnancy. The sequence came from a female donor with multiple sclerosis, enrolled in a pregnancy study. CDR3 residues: CASSEAGEQFF. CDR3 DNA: TGTGCCAGCAGCGAAGCGGGGGAGCAGTTCTTC.